The entry below describes one T cell receptor beta chain. Its target is unknown. The length of the CDR3 is 18 residues. The V gene's germline CDR1 is WSHSY and CDR2 SAAADI. V was clipped by 0 bases and J by 6 bases, with 20 bases between them. Splitting of CD4+ cells produced CD45RA+ naive and CD45RA-negative memory subsets. The sample is drawn from a study of shared clonotypes between healthy human individuals. Study summary: Per-donor plates numbered three CD4 naive, three CD4 memory, two CD8 naive and one CD8 memory.

Findings and limits, study-wide: For sorted subsets, rarefaction showed incomplete sequencing despite large depth.

Some 32,000 T cell genomes, or around 200 ng DNA, went into the sorted-subset replicate PCRs. The repertoire was sequenced with immunoSEQ multiplex PCR; TCRdb's copy has only in-frame clones and lacks some. The sample carries 2,100,000 or so clones, nearly 97% recorded once. This clonotype was obtained from a man aged 18 to 35 in good health. Sequencing input: naive CD4+ T cells sorted from blood. The subset is: CD45RA+ positively selected. This chain connects TRBV10-2 to TRBJ2-2; D is ambiguous. CDR3 loop: CASSESRGLLLIAGELFF. CDR3 nucleotides: TGCGCCAGCAGTGAGTCCCGCGGTCTGTTATTAATCGCCGGGGAGCTGTTTTTT.